The rows below give T cell receptor beta chains drawn from one sample of a study of tumor-infiltrating lymphocytes in primary liver carcinoma. TCRdb itself ran the multiplex PCR reads through MiXCR, one entry per CDR3 protein. The data contain approximately 190,000 distinct CDR3 sequences, 85% of them singletons. Sequencing was performed on tumor tissue from primary liver carcinoma. The receptors come from a man between 40 and 49 years old with primary liver carcinoma and hepatitis B virus infection. Each CDR3 is given with its conserved first and last residue. A D gene is named only where the DNA matches it firmly. The listing skips clone size in some rows; elsewhere it reads once, few, many or a size class.

D	V	J	size	DNA	CDR3
NA	TRBV28	TRBJ2-5	NA	TGTGCCAGCACTCGTGACGTTGGGCAAGAGGCCCAGTACTTT	CASTRDVGQEAQYF
NA	TRBV13	TRBJ2-4	NA	TGTGCTAGCGGCAATGACAAAAACATTCAGTACTTC	CASGNDKNIQYF
NA	TRBV5-5	TRBJ1-1	NA	TGTGCCAGGAACCACAATTTTCAGCGAAACACTGAAGCTTTCTTT	CARNHNFQRNTEAFF
TRBD2	TRBV14	TRBJ2-1	NA	TGTGCCTGCAGTACCGTAGCGGGATGGCTAAACAATGAGGAGTTCTTC	CACSTVAGWLNNEEFF
NA	TRBV10-2	TRBJ2-7	NA	TGCGACAGCAGACTAGTTAGCACCGAGCAGTATTTC	CDSRLVSTEQYF
NA	TRBV6-1	TRBJ2-1	NA	TGTGCCAGCAGTGAACAACAGTGGGCCTACAATGTGCAGTTCTTC	CASSEQQWAYNVQFF
NA	TRBV24-1	TRBJ2-7	NA	TGTGCCACCAGTGGCTCAACTACCGGGAGCTACGAGCAGTACTTC	CATSGSTTGSYEQYF
NA	TRBV29-1	TRBJ2-3	NA	TGCAGCATTGAGTGCGGGGCCAGCATCACAGATACGCAGTATTTT	CSIECGASITDTQYF
NA	TRBV11-2	TRBJ2-1	NA	TGTGCCAGCAGCTTAGATCTGGGGACTTACAAAGAGCAGTTCTTC	CASSLDLGTYKEQFF
NA	TRBV12-5	TRBJ2-3	NA	TGTGATAGTGGTTTTGGACTGGGAGATACGCAGTATTTT	CDSGFGLGDTQYF
NA	TRBV11-2	TRBJ2-1	NA	TGTGCTAGCAGCCTAGACATACAGGGCGGCAAGCAGTTCTTC	CASSLDIQGGKQFF
NA	TRBV6-1	TRBJ2-7	NA	TGTGCCAGCAGTGAGGGATGGCTAGAGGCCCCCTACGAGCAGTACTTC	CASSEGWLEAPYEQYF
NA	TRBV11-3	TRBJ2-1	NA	TGTGCCAGCAGCATAAATGCCAATAAGCAGATCTTC	CASSINANKQIF
TRBD2	TRBV29-1	TRBJ2-2	NA	TGCATCTATGGGACTAGCGCGGCGAACACCGGGGGGCTGTTTTTT	CIYGTSAANTGGLFF
NA	TRBV5-6	TRBJ2-3	once	TGTGCCAGCAGTCAGGGAAGGCTCACAGATACGCAGTATTTT	CASSQGRLTDTQYF